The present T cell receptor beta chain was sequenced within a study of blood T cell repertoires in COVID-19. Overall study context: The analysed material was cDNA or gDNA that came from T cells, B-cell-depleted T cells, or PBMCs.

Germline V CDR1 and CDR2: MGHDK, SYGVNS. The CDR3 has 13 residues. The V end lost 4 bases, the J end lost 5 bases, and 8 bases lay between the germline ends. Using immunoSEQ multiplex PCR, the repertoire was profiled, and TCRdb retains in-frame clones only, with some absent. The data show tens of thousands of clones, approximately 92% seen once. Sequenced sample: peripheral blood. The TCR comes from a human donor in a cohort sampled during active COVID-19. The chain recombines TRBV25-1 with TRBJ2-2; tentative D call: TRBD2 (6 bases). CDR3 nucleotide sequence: TGTGCCAGCAGTGTGGAGGGGACCGGGGAGCTGTTTTTT. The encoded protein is CASSVEGTGELFF.